This is a list of T cell receptor beta chains from one sample in a study of cytomegalovirus exposure and HLA in healthy donors. Profiled with immunoSEQ multiplex PCR; TCRdb holds only in-frame clones, not every one. The data show fewer than 200,000 clones, with roughly 80% seen just once and 1.5% to 2% held by the top ten. Sequencing was carried out using PBMCs. These receptors originate from a human donor in good health. The CDR3 runs from the conserved cysteine through the conserved F or W. The D gene is left open where the match is weak. Part of the rows lack a size; the others show once, few, many or a class for expanded clones.

cdr3_nt: TGTGCCAGCAGTTACTCGTATCAGTTGTACCAAGAGACCCAGTACTTC; cdr3_aa: CASSYSYQLYQETQYF; v_call: TRBV6-6; clone_size: once; j_call: TRBJ2-5; d_call: .
cdr3_nt: TGTGCCAGCAGCTTGGTCGGACAGCCCTACGAGCAGTACTTC; cdr3_aa: CASSLVGQPYEQYF; v_call: TRBV5-6; clone_size: .; j_call: TRBJ2-7; d_call: .
cdr3_nt: TGTGCCAGCAGCCAAGGGTCAGATCAGCCCCAGCATTTT; cdr3_aa: CASSQGSDQPQHF; v_call: TRBV14; clone_size: .; j_call: TRBJ1-5; d_call: .
cdr3_nt: TGCGCCAGCAGCCACCTCCGGGACAGTACCTACGAGCAGTACTTC; cdr3_aa: CASSHLRDSTYEQYF; v_call: TRBV5-1; clone_size: .; j_call: TRBJ2-7; d_call: TRBD1
cdr3_nt: TGTGCCAGCAGTGACAGGGGAACTGAAGCTTTCTTT; cdr3_aa: CASSDRGTEAFF; v_call: TRBV6-5; clone_size: .; j_call: TRBJ1-1; d_call: TRBD1
cdr3_nt: TGTGCCAGCAGCAATAGCCGACGGACTGAAGCTTTCTTT; cdr3_aa: CASSNSRRTEAFF; v_call: TRBV21-1; clone_size: .; j_call: TRBJ1-1; d_call: .
cdr3_nt: TGCGCCAGCAGCCACCCCGCCGGGACTAGCAAAGAGACCCGGTACTTC; cdr3_aa: CASSHPAGTSKETRYF; v_call: TRBV4-1; clone_size: .; j_call: TRBJ2-5; d_call: TRBD2
cdr3_nt: TGTGCCAGCAGCCCGAACCCTACAGGGGGCAACTATGGCTACACCTTC; cdr3_aa: CASSPNPTGGNYGYTF; v_call: TRBV7-2; clone_size: .; j_call: TRBJ1-2; d_call: TRBD1
cdr3_nt: TGTGCCAGCAGTCTGGACAGGAACCAAGAGACCCAGTACTTC; cdr3_aa: CASSLDRNQETQYF; v_call: TRBV6-1; clone_size: once; j_call: TRBJ2-5; d_call: TRBD1
cdr3_nt: TGTGCCAGCAGCGTAGGGAAGCGGGGATCTCACACAGATACGCAGTATTTT; cdr3_aa: CASSVGKRGSHTDTQYF; v_call: TRBV9; clone_size: .; j_call: TRBJ2-3; d_call: TRBD2
cdr3_nt: TGTGCCAGCAGCTTGGATTTGGCGGGGGGAACCGGGGAGCTGTTTTTT; cdr3_aa: CASSLDLAGGTGELFF; v_call: TRBV5-6; clone_size: .; j_call: TRBJ2-2; d_call: TRBD2
cdr3_nt: TGTGCCAGCAGCTTCCTGGGGAGAACAGATACGCAGTATTTT; cdr3_aa: CASSFLGRTDTQYF; v_call: TRBV7-2; clone_size: .; j_call: TRBJ2-3; d_call: .
cdr3_nt: TGTGCCAGCAGGACAGGGAGCTCCTATAATTCACCCCTCCACTTT; cdr3_aa: CASRTGSSYNSPLHF; v_call: TRBV2; clone_size: once; j_call: TRBJ1-6; d_call: TRBD1
cdr3_nt: TGTGCCAGCAGTGACGGTGACAGGGGAACCTATAATTCACCCCTCCACTTT; cdr3_aa: CASSDGDRGTYNSPLHF; v_call: TRBV6-1; clone_size: .; j_call: TRBJ1-6; d_call: TRBD1
cdr3_nt: TGCGCCAGCAGCACGGGATCCCCGTACAATGAGCAGTTCTTC; cdr3_aa: CASSTGSPYNEQFF; v_call: TRBV5-1; clone_size: once; j_call: TRBJ2-1; d_call: .
cdr3_nt: TGTGCCAGCAGTCCCTGGACAGGGGCAGATACGCAGTATTTT; cdr3_aa: CASSPWTGADTQYF; v_call: TRBV27; clone_size: .; j_call: TRBJ2-3; d_call: TRBD1
cdr3_nt: TGTGCCATCAGTGATAGAGGAGGGAATAGCAATCAGCCCCAGCATTTT; cdr3_aa: CAISDRGGNSNQPQHF; v_call: TRBV10-3; clone_size: .; j_call: TRBJ1-5; d_call: .
cdr3_nt: TGTGCCAGCAGCGGGGACTCGGCGGCCACAGATACGCAGTATTTT; cdr3_aa: CASSGDSAATDTQYF; v_call: TRBV9; clone_size: .; j_call: TRBJ2-3; d_call: .
cdr3_nt: TGTGCCAGTAGCTGGGGCTGCGAGCAGTACTTC; cdr3_aa: CASSWGCEQYF; v_call: TRBV19; clone_size: .; j_call: TRBJ2-7; d_call: .
cdr3_nt: TGTGCCAGCAGTCTGACTAGCGGGAGAACAGATACGCAGTATTTT; cdr3_aa: CASSLTSGRTDTQYF; v_call: TRBV2; clone_size: .; j_call: TRBJ2-3; d_call: TRBD2
cdr3_nt: TGTGCCAGCGGAGGAGCTAGTAGGACTGGGACCCAGTACTTC; cdr3_aa: CASGGASRTGTQYF; v_call: TRBV2; clone_size: once; j_call: TRBJ2-5; d_call: .
cdr3_nt: TGCGCCAGCAGCCAAGAGAGACTAGCGGGAAACTACGAGCAGTACTTC; cdr3_aa: CASSQERLAGNYEQYF; v_call: TRBV4-3; clone_size: .; j_call: TRBJ2-7; d_call: TRBD2
cdr3_nt: TGTGCCACCAGCAGAGATGGGGCAGGGGCCAGCACAGATACGCAGTATTTT; cdr3_aa: CATSRDGAGASTDTQYF; v_call: TRBV15; clone_size: .; j_call: TRBJ2-3; d_call: .